The 21 T cell receptor beta chains below come from one sample, sequenced in a study of long-term antiretroviral therapy in people with HIV. Run at survey level, the immunoSEQ assay was version v3.0. Clones were sequenced by immunoSEQ multiplex PCR, and TCRdb holds only the in-frame ones, with some missing. This table has around 35,000 clones, 97% appearing once. The sample here was unsorted PBMCs, taken 6.9 years after starting antiretroviral therapy. All receptors come from a man younger than 40 with HIV.

The chain carries TRBV5-1 and TRBJ1-4; weak D call: TRBD1 (5 bases). Deletions cut 4 bases from V and 8 bases from J, with 21 bases between. Germline CDR1 and CDR2: SGHRS and YFSETQ. The CDR3 consists of 16 residues. For the CDR3, the DNA is TGCGCCAGCAGCGGCGGGGGAGAGGACCTTGAAGAAAAACTGTTTTTT. Protein product: CASSGGGEDLEEKLFF.

The J gene is TRBJ2-4, the V gene TRBV5-1, with D unresolved. The CDR3 length is 15 residues. CDR1 SGHRS and CDR2 YFSETQ come from the germline V gene. Trimming took off 5 bases at V and 0 bases at J, with 12 bases between the two ends. The CDR3 DNA reads as TGCGCCAGCAGACCCACACAGATAGCCAAAAACATTCAGTACTTC. This gives the protein CASRPTQIAKNIQYF.

This chain joins TRBV18 and TRBJ1-5; TRBD1 matches 8 bases. This CDR3 has 14 amino acids. Per the germline V gene, CDR1 is KGHSH and CDR2 is LQKENI. J lost 7 bases, V lost 2 bases, and 4 bases had no gene match. DNA of the CDR3: TGTGCCAGCTCACCATCGGGACAGGCCCAGCCCCAGCATTTT. It encodes CASSPSGQAQPQHF. Together with reference TRBV18 and TRBJ1-5, the CDR3 gives the full variable domain: NAGVMQNPRHLVRRRGQEARLRCSPMKGHSHVYWYRQLPEEGLKFMVYLQKENIIDESGMPKERFSAEFPKEGPSILRIQQVVRGDSAAYFCASSPSGQAQPQHFGDGTRLSIL.

The rearrangement uses TRBV6-1 and TRBJ2-5, with D maybe TRBD1 (5 bases). Germline CDR1 reads MNHNS; CDR2 reads SASEGT. Trimming left V 0 bases short and J 4 bases short, with 12 bases between. This CDR3 comprises 15 residues. The CDR3 DNA sequence: TGTGCCAGCAGTGAAGCGCAATATAGGGGAGAGACCCAGTACTTC. Its protein product is CASSEAQYRGETQYF.

The rearrangement links TRBV4-3 to TRBJ2-5; D is possibly TRBD1 or TRBD2 (6 bases each). The CDR3 is 15 amino acids. V gave up 1 base and J gave up 5 bases, with 14 bases separating them. Germline values: CDR1 LGHNA, CDR2 YSLEER. The CDR3 DNA sequence: TGCGCCAGCAGCCAAGCCCGGGGGCGTGGTGAGACCCAGTACTTC. Translating gives CASSQARGRGETQYF.

The chain carries TRBV10-2 and TRBJ2-2; 9 nucleotides match TRBD2. The V and J ends lost 5 bases and 4 bases, in that order; junction bases with no gene match: 8. The CDR3 is made up of 16 amino acids. CDR1 and CDR2 (germline): WSHSY, SAAADI. CDR3: CASSISGSSGTGELFF. CDR3 sequence (DNA): TGCGCCAGCAGTATTAGCGGGAGCTCGGGCACCGGGGAGCTGTTTTTT.

The chain carries TRBV6-6 and TRBJ2-3; 7 positions match TRBD1. V shed 6 bases and J 4 bases; nucleotides not matched to a gene: 10. Germline CDR1 is MNHNY and CDR2 is SVGAGI (reference sequence). This CDR3 has 15 amino acids. CDR3 protein: CASRRQGQSPDTQYF. CDR3 coding DNA: TGTGCCAGCAGACGACAGGGTCAATCCCCAGATACGCAGTATTTT.

The table lists this clone with a count of one. The rearrangement joins TRBV4-3 to TRBJ2-5; either TRBD1 or TRBD2 may fit D (5 bases each). V gave up 0 bases and J gave up 7 bases, with 12 bases separating them. Germline loops: CDR1 LGHNA, CDR2 YSLEER. This CDR3 contains 14 residues. The CDR3 coding sequence is TGCGCCAGCAGCCAAGATTGGGACGACGGGACCCAGTACTTC. Protein product: CASSQDWDDGTQYF.

This chain links TRBV5-1 with TRBJ2-2; 12 positions match TRBD2. Germline trimming cut 4 bases from V and 4 bases from J; bases unmatched to any gene: 8. This CDR3 contains 17 residues. The germline gives CDR1 SGHRS, CDR2 YFSETQ. For the CDR3, the DNA is TGCGCCAGCAGCATGGGACTAGCGGGTGGGTCCACCGGGGAGCTGTTTTTT. Translated, it gives CASSMGLAGGSTGELFF. The full variable domain, with the rest looked up from reference TRBV5-1 and TRBJ2-2, is KAGVTQTPRYLIKTRGQQVTLSCSPISGHRSVSWYQQTPGQGLQFLFEYFSETQRNKGNFPGRFSGRQFSNSRSEMNVSTLELGDSALYLCASSMGLAGGSTGELFFGEGSRLTVL.

The chain combines TRBV9 with TRBJ2-3; TRBD1 agrees at 8 bases. The trim removed 3 bases at V and 3 bases at J, leaving 9 bases unmatched. Germline-derived CDR1 and CDR2 are SGDLS and YYNGEE. The CDR3 is 16 residues long. This CDR3 is CASSAHRDRLTDTQYF. The CDR3 coding sequence is TGTGCCAGCAGCGCTCACCGGGACAGGCTAACAGATACGCAGTATTTT.

The rearrangement uses TRBV7-9 and TRBJ2-2; D is perhaps TRBD1 (6 bases). The CDR3 is 14 residues long. The germline V gene has CDR1 SEHNR and CDR2 FQNEAQ (reference sequence). Deletions cut 4 bases from V and 4 bases from J, with 10 bases between. The CDR3 region has the DNA TGTGCCAGCAGCTCAGCAGGGGTCACCGGGGAGCTGTTTTTT. Protein: CASSSAGVTGELFF.

This chain connects TRBV4-3 to TRBJ2-3; TRBD2 agrees at 14 bases. V gave up 1 base and J gave up 6 bases; unmatched junction bases: 3. This CDR3 is 16 amino acids long. From germline, CDR1 is LGHNA and CDR2 YSLEER. This chain's CDR3 is CASSQGLAGGKDTQYF. The CDR3 bases are TGCGCCAGCAGCCAAGGACTAGCGGGGGGGAAGGATACGCAGTATTTT.

The genes are TRBV4-3 and TRBJ2-3; perhaps TRBD1 as D (7 bases). The germline gives CDR1 LGHNA, CDR2 YSLEER. The CDR3 runs to 17 residues. V was cut by 0 bases and J by 6 bases, with 19 bases left in between. CDR3 sequence reads: CASSQEDRRERTDTQYF. The CDR3 region has the DNA TGCGCCAGCAGCCAAGAGGACAGGAGGGAGCGAACCGATACGCAGTATTTT.

The rearrangement uses TRBV19 and TRBJ1-1; unclear D gene. Between the trimmed V and J ends, which lost 6 bases and 1 base, there was a span of 3 bases. CDR1 and CDR2 from the germline V gene are LNHDA and SQIVND (reference sequence). The length of the CDR3 is 11 residues. The CDR3 DNA sequence: TGTGCCAGTAGGAGGAACACTGAAGCTTTCTTT. This codes for CASRRNTEAFF.

This chain links TRBV9 with TRBJ2-3; D uncertain. This CDR3 has 13 amino acids. Trimming cost V 4 bases and J 2 bases, with 8 bases left between them. Germline V lookup: CDR1 SGDLS, CDR2 YYNGEE. The CDR3 here is CASSFGNTDTQYF. The CDR3 DNA reads as TGTGCCAGCAGCTTCGGAAACACAGATACGCAGTATTTT.

The chain combines TRBV7-3 with TRBJ2-1; 9 bases fit TRBD2. The trim removed 0 bases at V and 3 bases at J, leaving 6 bases unmatched. The V gene's germline CDR1 is SGHTA and CDR2 FQGTGA. This CDR3 region has 17 residues. The CDR3 loop reads CASSLTAGGFDYNEQFF. The CDR3 coding sequence is TGTGCCAGCAGCTTAACGGCGGGGGGGTTTGACTACAATGAGCAGTTCTTC.

The chain joins TRBV13 to TRBJ1-5, with a weak D call TRBD1 (5 bases). V lost 5 bases and J 6 bases, leaving 14 bases between the germline ends. Germline V gives CDR1 PRHDT, CDR2 FYEKMQ (reference sequence). This CDR3 region has 14 residues. The CDR3 loop is CASSIWGVAQPQHF. The DNA of the CDR3 is TGTGCCAGCAGCATTTGGGGGGTGGCTCAGCCCCAGCATTTT.

J is TRBJ2-5 and V is TRBV9, with D possibly TRBD2 on 5 matching bases. V dropped 4 bases and J dropped 4 bases, with 20 bases sitting between them. CDR3 length: 16 amino acids. Germline V lookup: CDR1 SGDLS, CDR2 YYNGEE. The CDR3 sequence is CASSPRPAPGGETQYF. The CDR3 DNA sequence: TGTGCCAGCAGCCCCCGACCCGCTCCCGGAGGAGAGACCCAGTACTTC. Based on the CDR3 plus reference TRBV9 and TRBJ2-5, the full variable domain is DSGVTQTPKHLITATGQRVTLRCSPRSGDLSVYWYQQSLDQGLQFLIQYYNGEERAKGNILERFSAQQFPDLHSELNLSSLELGDSALYFCASSPRPAPGGETQYFGPGTRLLVL.

The chain uses TRBV18 and TRBJ1-2, with D perhaps matching TRBD1 (6 bases). Germline V gene data show CDR1 as KGHSH and CDR2 as LQKENI. This CDR3 contains 14 residues. Trimming removed 6 bases at V and 7 bases at J, with 18 bases between. CDR3 sequence reads: CASSHEGQPFGYTF. The CDR3 region has the DNA TGTGCCAGCTCCCACGAGGGACAACCTTTTGGCTACACCTTC.

In DNA, the CDR3 is TGTGCCAGCAGCCCCTGGGACAGGGGTCGAGATACGCAGTATTTT. It codes for CASSPWDRGRDTQYF. The chain uses TRBV7-2 and TRBJ2-3; 10 bases line up with TRBD1. Germline values: CDR1 SGHTA, CDR2 FQGNSA. With V trimmed by 5 bases and J by 5 bases, 7 bases remained unmatched. This CDR3 has 15 amino acids.

V is TRBV29-1 and J is TRBJ2-7; D is possibly TRBD1 (5 bases). CDR3 length: 13 amino acids. CDR1 and CDR2 (germline): SQVTM, ANQGSEA. V lost 7 bases and J 4 bases, leaving 17 bases between the germline ends. The CDR3 loop is CSAQGSNRYEQYF. DNA for the CDR3: TGCAGCGCCCAGGGAAGTAATCGATACGAGCAGTACTTC.